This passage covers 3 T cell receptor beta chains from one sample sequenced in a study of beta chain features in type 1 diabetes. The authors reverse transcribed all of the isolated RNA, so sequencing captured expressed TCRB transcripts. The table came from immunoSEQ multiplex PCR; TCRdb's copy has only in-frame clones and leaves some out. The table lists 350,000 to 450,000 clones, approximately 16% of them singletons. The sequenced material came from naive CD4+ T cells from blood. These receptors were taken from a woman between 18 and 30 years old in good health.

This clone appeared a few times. CDR3 sequence (DNA): TGCAGCGTTGTTAGGGGGTCCAATACCTACAATGAGCAGTTCTTC. Translating it yields CSVVRGSNTYNEQFF. The V and J genes are TRBV29-1 and TRBJ2-1, with TRBD1 as a possible D gene (6 bases). The CDR3 has 15 amino acids. V lost 4 bases and J lost 2, with 15 bases in between. Germline CDR1 reads SQVTM; CDR2 reads ANQGSEA.

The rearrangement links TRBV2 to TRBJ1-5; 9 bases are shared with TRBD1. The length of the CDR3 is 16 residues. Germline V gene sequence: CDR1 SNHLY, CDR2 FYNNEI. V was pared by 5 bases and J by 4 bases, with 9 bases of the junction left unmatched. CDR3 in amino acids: CASSSAGTGINQPQHF. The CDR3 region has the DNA TGTGCCAGCAGTTCAGCCGGGACAGGGATTAATCAGCCCCAGCATTTT.

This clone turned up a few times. The CDR3 reads CAWIEKHRFTDTQYF. The CDR3 nucleotides are TGTGCCTGGATCGAAAAACATCGCTTCACAGATACGCAGTATTTT. The V gene is TRBV30, the J gene TRBJ2-3; D gene unclear. In germline, CDR1 is GTSNPN, CDR2 SVGIG (reference sequence). The V end was cut by 4 bases, the J end by 2 bases, with 16 bases between. The CDR3 runs to 15 residues.